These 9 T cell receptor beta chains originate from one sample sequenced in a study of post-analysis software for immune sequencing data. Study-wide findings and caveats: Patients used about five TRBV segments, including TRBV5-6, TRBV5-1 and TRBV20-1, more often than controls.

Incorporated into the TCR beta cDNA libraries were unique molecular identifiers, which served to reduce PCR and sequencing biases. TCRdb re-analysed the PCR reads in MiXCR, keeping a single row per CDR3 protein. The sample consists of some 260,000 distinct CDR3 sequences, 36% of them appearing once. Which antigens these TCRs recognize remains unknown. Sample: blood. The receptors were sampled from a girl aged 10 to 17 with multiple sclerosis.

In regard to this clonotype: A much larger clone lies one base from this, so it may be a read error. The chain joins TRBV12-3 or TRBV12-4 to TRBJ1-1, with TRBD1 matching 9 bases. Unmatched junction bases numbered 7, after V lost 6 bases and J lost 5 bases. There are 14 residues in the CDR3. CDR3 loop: CASSGDRDGTEAFF. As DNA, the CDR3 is TGTGCCAGCAGCGGGGACAGGGACGGTACTGAAGCTTTCTTT.

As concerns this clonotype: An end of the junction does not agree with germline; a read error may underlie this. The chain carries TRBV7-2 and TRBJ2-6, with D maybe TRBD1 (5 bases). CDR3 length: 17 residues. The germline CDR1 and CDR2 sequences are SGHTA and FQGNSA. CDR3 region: CASSFAASRAGANVRTF. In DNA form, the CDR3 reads TGTGCCAGCAGCTTCGCGGCATCCCGGGCTGGGGCCAACGTCCGGACTTTC.

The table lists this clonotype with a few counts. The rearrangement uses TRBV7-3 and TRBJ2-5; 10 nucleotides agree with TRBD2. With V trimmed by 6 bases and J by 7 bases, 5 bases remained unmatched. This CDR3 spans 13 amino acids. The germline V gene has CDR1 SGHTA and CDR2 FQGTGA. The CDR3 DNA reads TGTGCCAGCAGTACTAGCGGGAAAGGGACCCAGTACTTC. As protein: CASSTSGKGTQYF.

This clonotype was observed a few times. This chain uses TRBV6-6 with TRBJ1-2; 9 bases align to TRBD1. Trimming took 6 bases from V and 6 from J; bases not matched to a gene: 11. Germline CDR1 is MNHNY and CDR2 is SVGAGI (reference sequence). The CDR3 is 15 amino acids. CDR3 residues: CASRGQGWSFDGYTF. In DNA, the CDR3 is TGTGCCAGCAGGGGACAGGGATGGTCTTTTGATGGCTACACCTTC.

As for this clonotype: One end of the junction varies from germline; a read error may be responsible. CDR3 loop: CAGSQGSYEQYF. In nucleotides, the CDR3 is TGTGCCGGCAGCCAAGGCTCCTACGAGCAGTACTTC. The chain employs TRBV3-1 and TRBJ2-7; D is unresolved. CDR1 LGHDT and CDR2 YNNKEL come from the germline V gene (reference sequence). The length of the CDR3 is 12 residues.

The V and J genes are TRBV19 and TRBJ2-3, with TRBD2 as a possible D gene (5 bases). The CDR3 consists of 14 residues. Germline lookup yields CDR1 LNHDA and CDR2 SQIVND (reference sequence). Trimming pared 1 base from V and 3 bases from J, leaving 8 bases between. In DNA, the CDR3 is TGTGCCAGTAGTATAGGTCCGGGGACAGATACGCAGTATTTT. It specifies CASSIGPGTDTQYF.

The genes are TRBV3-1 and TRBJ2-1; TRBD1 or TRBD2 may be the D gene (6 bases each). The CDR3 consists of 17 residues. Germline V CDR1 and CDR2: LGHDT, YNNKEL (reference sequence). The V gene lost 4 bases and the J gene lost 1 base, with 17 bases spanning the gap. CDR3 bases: TGTGCCAGCAGCCTTCTTGGGGGGCTAGGTTCCTACAATGAGCAGTTCTTC. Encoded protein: CASSLLGGLGSYNEQFF.

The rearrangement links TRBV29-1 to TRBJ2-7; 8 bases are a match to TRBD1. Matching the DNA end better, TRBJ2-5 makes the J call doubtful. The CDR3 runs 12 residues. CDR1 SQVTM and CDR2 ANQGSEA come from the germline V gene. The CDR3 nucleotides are TGCAGCCTCGGACAGGGTGGGGAGACCCAGTACTTC. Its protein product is CSLGQGGETQYF.

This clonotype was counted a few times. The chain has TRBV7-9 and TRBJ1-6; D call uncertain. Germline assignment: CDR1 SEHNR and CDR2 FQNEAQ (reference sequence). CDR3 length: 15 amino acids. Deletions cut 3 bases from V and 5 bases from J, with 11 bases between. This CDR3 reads CASSLVGMNNSPLHF. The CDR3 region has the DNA TGTGCCAGCAGCTTGGTAGGGATGAATAATTCACCCCTCCACTTT.